This entry is about one TCR beta chain. The antigen is not known. The data were obtained in a study of cytomegalovirus exposure and HLA in healthy donors. General study points: Researchers catalogued roughly 170 TCR beta chains as cytomegalovirus-associated. Clonal expansion, a later analysis showed, was greater in HLA-associated TCR beta chains than in equally common others. An analysis done earlier found most TCR beta V segments productive about 87% or about 30% of the time.

PCR primers comprised 60 Vbeta and 13 Jbeta primers. Profiled with immunoSEQ multiplex PCR; TCRdb holds only in-frame clones, not every one. The sample lists 150,000 to 200,000 clones; 60% to 85% were seen once. Unrecorded immune exposures were likely, despite nominal health at sampling. The CDR3 consists of 11 residues. The V and J ends lost 2 bases and 7 bases respectively, with 5 bases between them. Looked up from germline, CDR1 is ENHRY and CDR2 is SYGVKD. The material sequenced was PBMCs. This clonotype was sampled from a woman between 35 and 50 years old in good health and CMV-seronegative. The chain employs TRBV10-3 and TRBJ2-5; perhaps TRBD2 as D (5 bases). CDR3 protein: CAISEGGTQYF. In DNA, the CDR3 is TGTGCCATCAGTGAGGGAGGGACCCAGTACTTC.